This note documents a single T cell receptor (beta chain) sequence. Its specificity is not known. Between the trimmed V and J ends, which lost 3 bases and 7 bases, there was a span of 16 bases. There are 14 residues in the CDR3. TCRbeta libraries were built with three rounds of nested PCR, modified from ARM-PCR. TCRdb re-called the multiplex PCR reads with MiXCR, one entry per CDR3 protein. This sample has some 99,000 distinct CDR3 sequences; around 80% occur once, and the top ten carry about 40%. RNA was extracted from bulk tissue without any cell sorting. This sample is drawn from a study of tumor and adjacent non-tumor tissue in lung cancer. Study details: The cohort had roughly 11 adenocarcinoma, 2 squamous cell and 1 small cell patients.

Study conclusions and caveats: Compared with tumor, normal lung showed significantly lower TCR diversity.

The sequence was collected from a woman aged 55-70 years with non-small cell lung cancer. The rearrangement joins TRBV12-3 or TRBV12-4 to TRBJ2-7; TRBD2 might be the D (6 bases). The source material was lung tumor tissue. This CDR3 reads CASSLTGAGREQYF. The CDR3 bases are TGTGCCAGCAGTTTGACTGGGGCGGGGAGGGAGCAGTACTTC.